This TCR beta chain was obtained from a study of shared clonotypes between healthy human individuals. Across the study: Three plates each covered CD4 naive and memory; CD8 naive two, CD8 memory one.

Study-level findings and limits: The generation probabilities recorded for non-shared clonotypes fell below those of clonotypes shared by all four donors. Incomplete sequencing of sorted subsets was indicated by rarefaction despite large depth.

A word on this clone: The antigen remains unidentified.

Profiling relied on immunoSEQ multiplex PCR, and the TCRdb table lists in-frame clones only, not all of them. Of 2,500,000 or so clones listed, roughly 93% were seen once; the top ten hold approximately 0.36%. In germline, CDR1 is MNHNS, CDR2 SASEGT. The CDR3 covers 12 residues. After removal of 6 bases from V and 9 bases from J, the junction contained 5 bases not matched to a gene. Sequenced sample: naive CD4+ T cells from PBMCs. Subset: CD45RA+ positively selected. This sequence joins TRBV6-1 and TRBJ1-1; 9 bases align to TRBD1. This clonotype was obtained from a man younger than 30 in good health. Some clones in this sample may be carry-over from other donors' samples. The CDR3, as DNA: TGTGCCAGCAGGTCTGACAGGGGGAAAGCTTTCTTT. It yields the protein CASRSDRGKAFF.